This paragraph covers one T cell receptor (beta chain) sequence. This sample was included in a study of beta chain features in type 1 diabetes. Study in general: Age and gender were similar between patients and healthy donors, as were cell yields.

Germline V gene sequence: CDR1 GTSNPN, CDR2 SVGIG (reference sequence). This CDR3 has 15 residues. V lost 2 bases and J 3 bases, leaving 14 bases between the germline ends. Investigators reverse transcribed all isolated RNA, so they sequenced expressed TCRB transcripts. Clones were read by immunoSEQ multiplex PCR, and TCRdb kept only the in-frame ones, dropping some. This table has over 350,000 clones, over 13% appearing once. The sample taken for sequencing was naive CD4+ T cells from blood. The TCR comes from a woman in her late teens or twenties in good health. The rearrangement uses TRBV30 and TRBJ1-5, with TRBD1 as a possible D gene (5 bases). As DNA, the CDR3 is TGTGCCTGGAGTCCGGCGGGGCTGAACAATCAGCCCCAGCATTTT. Translating it yields CAWSPAGLNNQPQHF. The full variable domain, in which reference TRBV30 and TRBJ1-5 provide the parts outside the CDR3, is SQTIHQWPATLVQPVGSPLSLECTVEGTSNPNLYWYRQAAGRGLQLLFYSVGIGQISSEVPQNLSASRPQDRQFILSSKKLLLSDSGFYLCAWSPAGLNNQPQHFGDGTRLSIL.